This TCR delta chain was sequenced during a study of γδ T cells in repeated Plasmodium falciparum infection. The overall study: Malian gammadelta TCRs were studied during no-transmission periods and across acute malaria episodes.

This clone showed up just a few times. This DNA translates differently at residue 4 from the TCRdb protein, which is that of a much larger clone; a read error is likely, and the protein shown is the DNA's own translation. Both TRG and TRD chains were sequenced from each sorted sample. TCRdb applied CATT to the multiplex PCR reads for clone calling. The sample lists 85,000 to 100,000 delta-chain clones; 0.9% to 1% were seen once. The CDR3 is 16 amino acids. CDR1 and CDR2 from the germline V gene are TSWWSYY and QGS. Gammadelta T cells were flow-sorted from PBMC into Vgamma9/Vdelta2+ and Vdelta2-negative populations for bulk analysis.

Sequenced material: gamma-delta T cells from blood. The V call is TRDV1, the J call TRDJ1; no firm D call. The source of this sequence is a pool of human donors (malaria-infected and uninfected, not separated). The CDR3 here is CALEELVLGRADKLIF. The DNA of the CDR3 is TGTGCTCTTGAGGAACTTGTGCTAGGGAGGGCCGATAAACTCATCTTT.